The clone carrying this T cell receptor beta chain was seen only a few times. This sample is part of a study of T-cell reconstitution after alpha-beta-depleted transplantation in children. Trimming removed 0 bases from V and 4 bases from J, with 9 bases in between. From germline, CDR1 is LNHNV and CDR2 YYDKDF (reference sequence). The CDR3 is made up of 14 amino acids. Preparation of the TCRbeta library was carried out with unique molecular identifiers. A single record per CDR3 protein comes from TCRdb applying MiXCR to the PCR reads. The table records a few hundred thousand distinct CDR3 sequences, around 20% of them present only once.

This clonotype was sampled from a male patient younger than 18 who had a stem cell transplant for acute lymphoblastic leukemia, so the T cells may come from the graft donor. Sample: PBMCs, mostly from graft donor cells, taken 180 days after TCRalphabeta/CD19-depleted stem cell transplant. The chain has TRBV15 and TRBJ1-2; no firm D call. DNA for the CDR3: TGTGCCACCAGCAGAGATGGGTGGCTCTATGGCTACACCTTC. The encoded protein is CATSRDGWLYGYTF.